This T cell receptor (beta chain) was sequenced during a study of cytomegalovirus exposure and HLA in healthy donors (dated by TCRdb to 2015 to 2018). Regarding the study in general: A later analysis indicated that the 95 to 150 validation repertoires were generated on the platform also employed for the approximately 700 repertoires of the first cohort. High-throughput TCR immunosequencing, statistical association of individual TCRs with disease status, and machine learning were combined to predict cytomegalovirus infection status. The study was designed to test whether signatures of past pathogen exposure could be identified by cataloging public T cell receptors. A separate validation cohort of over 95 different subjects was used in addition to the approximately 640-subject first cohort. Broad study findings and their caveats: The classifier was reported to diagnose cytomegalovirus status with high specificity and sensitivity in both the original cohort and the validation cohort. Most TCR sequences were seen in very few donors, while some public TCRs were found in many individuals. In vitro tests confirmed that a few of the cytomegalovirus-associated TCR beta chains recognize cytomegalovirus antigens. A later analysis found that TCRs clustered in the first cohort also tended to co-occur in the 95 to 150 validation repertoires, with 94% of cluster scores above 0. All 120 or so repertoires were used to score co-occurrence in the validation cohort in a later analysis, because that analysis had no HLA typing for the cohort. A total of fewer than 200 TCR beta chains were listed by the study as associated with cytomegalovirus. According to the authors, the approach could potentially be generalized to other disease states and immunological phenotypes.

Library creation used the immunoSEQ multiplex PCR assay. As for the authors' bioinformatics: A statistical classification framework was built for diagnosing cytomegalovirus status from the catalog of TCR beta chain sequences. TCRdb carries this immuneACCESS record with in-frame sequences only. Its versions omit some clonotypes, under half of them owing to an unresolved V gene in the studies checked, with the rest unexplained. The V and J calls and the clone size are those of that table, but D and trimming were determined from the DNA. The sample table shows roughly 150,000 clones, and 84% are seen once. In total, the top ten clones hold roughly 10% of the sample. This clone has more than one count but fewer than ten. No antigen is known for it. The sample holds no much larger clone one base away, and base qualities are not on file. Donors formed part of the validation cohort, which comprised about 120 subjects and was distinct from the first cohort of several hundred subjects.

CDR1 and CDR2, per the germline V gene, are SGHTA and FQGTGA. V was cut back by 5 bases and J by 3 bases, leaving a gap of 17 bases between them. The CDR3 covers 16 residues, taking in both the cysteine and the phenylalanine. Only the CDR3 region is kept as DNA, spanning 48 bases read in frame from base 1. Recombination connected TRBV7-3 to TRBJ2-1; a tentative D call is TRBD1 (6 bases match). The receptor's source is a man under 40 in good health and CMV-seropositive. Sequencing was carried out using PBMCs. The nucleotide sequence is given as TGTGCCAGCAGCCGAACCCCCGGGACAAACTACAATGAGCAGTTCTTC. This translates into CASSRTPGTNYNEQFF.